The rows below give T cell receptor beta chains drawn from one sample of a study of blood T cell repertoires in COVID-19. Using immunoSEQ multiplex PCR, the repertoire was profiled, and TCRdb retains in-frame clones only, with some absent. This table holds around 72,000 clones, roughly 84% found once. Sequencing input: peripheral blood. Every receptor here comes from a woman aged 60-75 years with acute or convalescent COVID-19. Each CDR3 is given with its conserved first and last residue. The D gene is left open where the match is weak. Rows give clone size only sometimes, using once, few, many, or a class for an expanded clone.

CDR3 DNA,CDR3 protein,J gene,V gene,D gene,clone size
TGTGCCAGCAGCCGGACAGGGAACTATGGCTACACCTTC,CASSRTGNYGYTF,TRBJ1-2,TRBV3-1/TRBV3-2,TRBD1,NA
TGTGCCAGCTCACCACCTGCCAGGGGTTTAACCGGGGAGCTGTTTTTT,CASSPPARGLTGELFF,TRBJ2-2,TRBV18,NA,NA
TGTGCCAGCAGCTTCTCCCACACCGGGGAGCTGTTTTTT,CASSFSHTGELFF,TRBJ2-2,TRBV2,NA,NA
TGTGCCAGCAGTTTGGGGACAGGCGAATCACCCCTCCACTTT,CASSLGTGESPLHF,TRBJ1-6,TRBV6-5,TRBD1,NA
TGTGCCAGCAGTGACTCACACAGGGGTTTGACACCCCTCCACTTT,CASSDSHRGLTPLHF,TRBJ1-6,TRBV6-4,TRBD1,NA
TGTGCCAGCAAGTTAGAGGAGGGAAATTCACCCCTCCACTTT,CASKLEEGNSPLHF,TRBJ1-6,TRBV6-5,NA,NA
TGTGCCAGCAGCTTAGAGGATGGGGGGACAGGACGAACCTATGGCTACACCTTC,CASSLEDGGTGRTYGYTF,TRBJ1-2,TRBV11-3,TRBD1,NA
TGTGCCAGCAGTTTATCTGCCGGCGGGGGCCACACTGAAGCTTTCTTT,CASSLSAGGGHTEAFF,TRBJ1-1,TRBV27,NA,NA
TGTGCCAGCAGCGGAGCAGCGGGGGGCCCCACAGATACGCAGTATTTT,CASSGAAGGPTDTQYF,TRBJ2-3,TRBV7-9,TRBD2,NA
TGTGCCAGCAGTCCCGGGACAGGGGGCAATGAGCAGTTCTTC,CASSPGTGGNEQFF,TRBJ2-1,TRBV6-4,TRBD1,NA
TGTGCCAGTAGTATGGCAGGGGGCGATACGCAGTATTTT,CASSMAGGDTQYF,TRBJ2-3,TRBV19,TRBD1,NA
TGTGCCACAAAGTCAGGGGCAGATCAGCCCCAGCATTTT,CATKSGADQPQHF,TRBJ1-5,TRBV24-1,NA,large
TGTGCCAGTACCGAGGACAAGGCAGCTTTCTTT,CASTEDKAAFF,TRBJ1-1,TRBV19,NA,NA
TGTGCCAGTAGCCCCACCGGGACAGAAGCTTTCTTT,CASSPTGTEAFF,TRBJ1-1,TRBV19,NA,NA
TGTGCCAGTAGTAGCCCACCGGGACTAGGACGTAACAATGAGCAGTTCTTC,CASSSPPGLGRNNEQFF,TRBJ2-1,TRBV19,TRBD2,NA
TGTGCCAGCAGTTTTTACCCGACTAGCGGGGGGGCCCCCGATACGCAGTATTTT,CASSFYPTSGGAPDTQYF,TRBJ2-3,TRBV27,TRBD2,NA
TGTGCCAGCAGTTCAGCGGGACAGGGAGACTATGGCTACACCTTC,CASSSAGQGDYGYTF,TRBJ1-2,TRBV25-1,TRBD1,NA
TGTGCCAGCAGTTACTCTCAGGGTGGAAAACTGTTTTTT,CASSYSQGGKLFF,TRBJ1-4,TRBV6-5,NA,NA
TGTGCCAGCAGCTTGGGGGCGGGGGAGACCCAGTACTTC,CASSLGAGETQYF,TRBJ2-5,TRBV5-6,NA,NA
TGTGCCACTTCGACCGGGGAGGGATATCAGCCCCAGCATTTT,CATSTGEGYQPQHF,TRBJ1-5,TRBV24-1,NA,NA
TGTGCCAGCAGGCCACAGGGCCCGAAAACTGAAGCTTTCTTT,CASRPQGPKTEAFF,TRBJ1-1,TRBV6-5,NA,few
TGTGCCAGCAGCCAATGGGGAGGTAATCAGCCCCAGCATTTT,CASSQWGGNQPQHF,TRBJ1-5,TRBV3-1/TRBV3-2,NA,medium-sized
TGTGCCTGGAGAAGGGACAGACAGCCATGGGATACGCAGTATTTT,CAWRRDRQPWDTQYF,TRBJ2-3,TRBV30,TRBD1,once
TGTGCCACCAGCCTGGACGGGGGCAATCAGCCCCAGCATTTT,CATSLDGGNQPQHF,TRBJ1-5,TRBV15,NA,NA
TGTGCCAGCAGCCGGACAGGGCGGAGCACTGAAGCTTTCTTT,CASSRTGRSTEAFF,TRBJ1-1,TRBV6-5,TRBD1,few
TGTGCCAGCAGCCTTGGGGCCAACGTCCTGACTTTC,CASSLGANVLTF,TRBJ2-6,TRBV6-6,NA,NA
TGTGCCAGCAGCCAAGAACGCGATTCACCCCTCCACTTT,CASSQERDSPLHF,TRBJ1-6,TRBV4-2,NA,few
TGTGCCAGCAGCCTGGGGACAGGGGTCGGGACCGGGGAGCTGTTTTTT,CASSLGTGVGTGELFF,TRBJ2-2,TRBV7-3,TRBD1,NA
TGTGCCAGCAGCTCGGGACAGCCCGAGCGGGAGCTGTTTTTT,CASSSGQPERELFF,TRBJ2-2,TRBV5-4,TRBD1,NA
TGTGCCACCCGGGGGAGGAACATTCAGTACTTC,CATRGRNIQYF,TRBJ2-4,TRBV2,NA,NA
TGTGCCAGCAGTCCCAACGAAAGGGGTGAAGCTTTCTTT,CASSPNERGEAFF,TRBJ1-1,TRBV12-3/TRBV12-4,NA,NA
TGTGCCAGCAGTGAAACGCAGGTCACTGAAGCTTTCTTT,CASSETQVTEAFF,TRBJ1-1,TRBV2,NA,NA
TGTGCCACCAGTGATGCAGGGACAGGGAGGAGGGAGACCCAGTACTTC,CATSDAGTGRRETQYF,TRBJ2-5,TRBV24-1,TRBD1,NA